Each of the 19 T cell receptor beta chains below was sequenced from the same sample in a study of T cell responses to AZD1222 COVID-19 vaccine. The protocol was immunoSEQ multiplex PCR, while the TCRdb copy is restricted to in-frame clones and leaves out a portion. This sample has 150,000 to 180,000 clones, with more than 75% found just once. The sample here was peripheral blood, taken on day 0 of AZD1222 vaccination. Receptors were obtained from an adult in good health.

J is TRBJ2-5 and V is TRBV9; perhaps TRBD1 as D (5 bases). Germline V lookup: CDR1 SGDLS, CDR2 YYNGEE. The CDR3 consists of 12 residues. Trimming cost V 5 bases and J 5 bases, with 10 bases left between them. CDR3 residues: CASRGPGETQYF. Here the CDR3 DNA reads TGTGCCAGCAGGGGGCCAGGGGAGACCCAGTACTTC.

This clone was counted only a few times. V is TRBV6-2 or TRBV6-3 and J is TRBJ2-7; TRBD2 matches at 8 bases. This CDR3 spans 16 amino acids. Germline V CDR1 and CDR2: MNHEY, SVGEGT. V lost 5 bases, J lost 0 bases, and 9 bases stayed unmatched. The CDR3 nucleotides are TGTGCCAGCAGTATGGCGGGGGGCCGAAGCTCCTACGAGCAGTACTTC. Its translation: CASSMAGGRSSYEQYF.

The gene calls are TRBV11-2 and TRBJ1-5; TRBD1 is a possible D gene (5 bases). CDR1 and CDR2 (germline): SGHAT, FQNNGV. V was trimmed by 5 bases and J by 1 base, leaving 9 bases between them. The CDR3 is 14 residues long. CDR3 nucleotide sequence: TGTGCCAGCAGCGGGGGTCGGAGCAATCAGCCCCAGCATTTT. It specifies CASSGGRSNQPQHF.

The rearrangement joins TRBV11-3 to TRBJ1-2; D is uncertain. The V end lost 5 bases, the J end lost 10 bases, and 14 bases lay between the germline ends. Germline lookup yields CDR1 SGHNT and CDR2 YENEEA. The CDR3 consists of 12 residues. The CDR3 is CASSPSGLNYTF. Here the CDR3 DNA reads TGTGCCAGCAGCCCCTCGGGCTTGAACTACACCTTC.

The table lists this clone with a few counts. This chain joins TRBV14 and TRBJ2-1; 10 positions match TRBD2. The ends lost 5 bases at V and 5 bases at J; junction bases unmatched: 9. This CDR3 contains 16 residues. Germline V gene sequence: CDR1 SGHDN, CDR2 FVKESK. The DNA of the CDR3 is TGTGCCAGCAGCAATCTAGCGGGAGCCACCCACAATGAGCAGTTCTTC. This translates into CASSNLAGATHNEQFF.

For the CDR3, the DNA is TGTGCCAGCAGCCAAGCACTAGCGACCTACTACAATGAGCAGTTCTTC. Its protein is CASSQALATYYNEQFF. The rearrangement uses TRBV3-1 (or the pseudogene TRBV3-2) and TRBJ2-1; 7 nucleotides agree with TRBD2. V lost 1 base to trimming and J lost 3 bases; unmatched junction nucleotides: 6. Germline CDR1 reads LGHDT; CDR2 reads YNNKEL (reference sequence). The CDR3 extends over 16 amino acids.

V usage is TRBV7-9 and J usage is TRBJ2-7; the D is unclear. Trimming shortened V by 6 bases and J by 3 bases, and 6 bases separated the two germline ends. Germline CDR1 reads SEHNR; CDR2 reads FQNEAQ (reference sequence). There are 11 residues in the CDR3. In DNA form, the CDR3 reads TGTGCCAGCAGTCCAGTCTACGAGCAGTACTTC. Translated: CASSPVYEQYF.

V and J are TRBV6-1 and TRBJ1-2, with no clear D. Trimming stripped 2 bases from V and 8 bases from J, with 12 bases between. The germline V gene encodes CDR1 MNHNS and CDR2 SASEGT. CDR3 length equals 13 residues. This CDR3 reads CASSEFEASGYTF. The CDR3, as DNA: TGTGCCAGCAGTGAATTTGAGGCCAGCGGCTACACCTTC.

The chain links TRBV5-1 to TRBJ2-7; either TRBD1 or TRBD2 may fit D (6 bases each). Trimming took 7 bases from V and 0 from J, leaving 14 bases between them. The CDR3 spans 14 residues. Germline values: CDR1 SGHRS, CDR2 YFSETQ. The CDR3 reads CASGGLSSSYEQYF. The DNA for the CDR3 is TGCGCCAGCGGGGGGCTTTCGAGCTCCTACGAGCAGTACTTC.

The genes are TRBV10-3 and TRBJ2-7; no clear D gene. V lost 6 bases and J 1 base, leaving 13 bases between the germline ends. The CDR3 consists of 14 residues. Germline V gene data show CDR1 as ENHRY and CDR2 as SYGVKD. The CDR3 nucleotides read TGTGCCATCAGCCCAACGAGATCGTCCTACGAGCAGTACTTC. Translated, it gives CAISPTRSSYEQYF.

V gene TRBV14 combines with J gene TRBJ1-1; no definite D call. V lost 4 bases and J 1 base, leaving 13 bases between the germline ends. The CDR3 covers 15 residues. Germline CDR1 and CDR2: SGHDN and FVKESK. CDR3 DNA: TGTGCCAGCAGCCCCTTTACTGGGAGGAACACTGAAGCTTTCTTT. This gives the protein CASSPFTGRNTEAFF.

The chain employs TRBV19 and TRBJ1-3, with TRBD1 as a possible D gene (5 bases). Germline V gene lookup returns CDR1 LNHDA and CDR2 SQIVND (reference sequence). This CDR3 has 14 amino acids. V lost 8 bases and J 0 bases, leaving 11 bases between the germline ends. In DNA, the CDR3 is TGTGCCAGTGGGGCCGGGAACTCTGGAAACACCATATATTTT. Amino acids: CASGAGNSGNTIYF.

V and J are TRBV19 and TRBJ1-1, with D unresolved. The CDR3 length is 13 residues. V was pared by 5 bases and J by 5 bases, with 12 bases between. CDR1 is LNHDA, CDR2 SQIVND, per germline (reference sequence). CDR3 residues: CASSGSLGTEAFF. CDR3 coding DNA: TGTGCCAGTAGTGGGTCCCTTGGGACTGAAGCTTTCTTT.

This clone was observed once. This chain's CDR3 is CASSLTFSSGELFF. Written as DNA, the CDR3 is TGTGCCAGCAGCCTGACTTTTTCGAGCGGGGAGCTGTTTTTT. This chain uses TRBV14 with TRBJ2-2; D gene uncertain. Germline V gene sequence: CDR1 SGHDN, CDR2 FVKESK. The V and J ends lost 4 bases and 7 bases respectively, with 13 bases between them. The CDR3 contains 14 residues.

This chain uses TRBV5-8 with TRBJ1-4; the D gene is possibly TRBD1 (6 bases). The germline V gene encodes CDR1 SGHTS and CDR2 YDEGEE. V lost 1 base to trimming and J lost 0 bases, with 10 bases between them. The CDR3 covers 16 residues. The CDR3 sequence: CASSLTGTATNEKLFF. Written as DNA, the CDR3 is TGTGCCAGCAGCTTGACAGGGACGGCAACTAATGAAAAACTGTTTTTT.

This chain joins TRBV5-1 and TRBJ1-2, with TRBD1 identical over 7 bases. The germline V gene encodes CDR1 SGHRS and CDR2 YFSETQ. The junction had 3 bases not matched to a gene; V was cut back by 0 bases and J by 4 bases. The CDR3 loop spans 14 amino acids. The CDR3 region is CASSLVTGAYGYTF. CDR3 coding DNA: TGCGCCAGCAGCTTGGTTACAGGGGCCTATGGCTACACCTTC.

The genes are TRBV6-5 and TRBJ2-7; TRBD1 agrees at 7 bases. This CDR3 region has 14 residues. The V segment lost 6 bases and the J segment 2 bases; nucleotides outside the gene matches: 7. In germline, CDR1 is MNHEY, CDR2 SVGAGI. The CDR3 coding sequence is TGTGCCAGCAGCCATCGACAGGGCACCTACGAGCAGTACTTC. Translated: CASSHRQGTYEQYF.

The chain carries TRBV27 and TRBJ1-6; D is unclear. Trimming shortened V by 6 bases and J by 4 bases, and 4 bases separated the two germline ends. Germline CDR1 reads MNHEY; CDR2 reads SMNVEV (reference sequence). This CDR3 contains 12 residues. The CDR3 DNA reads TGTGCCAGCAGGGAGTATAATTCACCCCTCCACTTT. It codes for CASREYNSPLHF.

The chain carries TRBV6-5 and TRBJ2-5; a weak D match, TRBD2 (7 bases). Germline V lookup: CDR1 MNHEY, CDR2 SVGAGI. This CDR3 is built from 15 residues. Trimming stripped 6 bases from V and 5 bases from J, with 19 bases between. The CDR3 loop is CASRASGGGFETQYF. The CDR3 DNA reads as TGTGCCAGCAGGGCTAGCGGAGGGGGATTCGAGACCCAGTACTTC.